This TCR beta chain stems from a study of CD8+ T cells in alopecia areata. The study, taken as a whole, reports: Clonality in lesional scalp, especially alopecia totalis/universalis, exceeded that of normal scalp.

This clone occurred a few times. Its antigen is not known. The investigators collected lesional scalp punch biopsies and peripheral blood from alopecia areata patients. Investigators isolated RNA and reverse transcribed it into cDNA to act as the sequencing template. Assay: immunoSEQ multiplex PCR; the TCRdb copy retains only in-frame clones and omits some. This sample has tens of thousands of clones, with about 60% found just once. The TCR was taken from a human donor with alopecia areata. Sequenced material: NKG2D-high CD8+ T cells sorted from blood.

In DNA form, the CDR3 reads TGTGCCAGTAGTATCCGCGGGACTCCTGGGCGTGATGGCTACACCTTC. It specifies CASSIRGTPGRDGYTF. The J gene is TRBJ1-2, the V gene TRBV19; weak D call: TRBD1 (5 bases). CDR3 size: 16 residues. The germline gives CDR1 LNHDA, CDR2 SQIVND (reference sequence). The V end lost 3 bases, the J end lost 6 bases, and 20 bases lay between the germline ends. The whole variable domain, remainder taken from reference TRBV19 and TRBJ1-2, is DGGITQSPKYLFRKEGQNVTLSCEQNLNHDAMYWYRQDPGQGLRLIYYSQIVNDFQKGDIAEGYSVSREKKESFPLTVTSAQKNPTAFYLCASSIRGTPGRDGYTFGSGTRLTVV.